The 8 T cell receptor beta chains reported below all come from one sample, sequenced in a study of CD8 T cells in Susac syndrome. About 0.45 to 1 ug RNA was reverse transcribed with random hexamers. TCRdb itself ran the immunoSEQ multiplex PCR reads through MiXCR, one entry per CDR3 protein. This table has about 120,000 distinct CDR3 sequences, 85% to 95% appearing once. Material: CD8+ T cells from PBMCs. All receptors derive from a human donor in good health.

The chain uses TRBV6-6 and TRBJ1-1; D unresolved. CDR3 length equals 11 residues. In germline, CDR1 is MNHNY, CDR2 SVGAGI (reference sequence). The V end lost 2 bases, the J end lost 9 bases, and 7 bases lay between the germline ends. Here the CDR3 reads CASSYDGKAFF. DNA for the CDR3: TGTGCCAGCAGTTACGACGGGAAAGCTTTCTTT.

This clonotype was seen just once. The chain has TRBV11-2 and TRBJ2-1; the D gene is possibly TRBD2 (5 bases). CDR1 is SGHAT, CDR2 FQNNGV, per germline. CDR3 length equals 13 residues. Trimming left V 6 bases short and J 5 bases short, with 11 bases between. CDR3 DNA sequence: TGTGCCAGCAGAAGGACGGGGAACAATGAGCAGTTCTTC. Protein: CASRRTGNNEQFF.

Only one count was recorded for this clonotype. J is TRBJ1-4 and V is TRBV20-1, with unresolved D. V dropped 8 bases and J dropped 10 bases, with 14 bases sitting between them. The germline CDR1 and CDR2 sequences are DFQATT and SNEGSKA (reference sequence). This CDR3 has 11 residues. CDR3 in amino acids: CSPDPVGKLFF. In nucleotides, the CDR3 is TGCAGTCCCGACCCGGTCGGAAAACTGTTTTTT.

The chain links TRBV29-1 to TRBJ1-2, with a possible D match to TRBD1 (6 bases). V gave up 7 bases and J gave up 2 bases, with 17 bases separating them. The CDR3 is 14 residues long. CDR1 SQVTM and CDR2 ANQGSEA come from the germline V gene. The CDR3 loop reads CSDGPGTPNYGYTF. CDR3 coding DNA: TGCAGCGACGGCCCCGGGACACCAAACTATGGCTACACCTTC. Full variable domain (missing parts from reference TRBV29-1 and TRBJ1-2): SAVISQKPSRDICQRGTSLTIQCQVDSQVTMMFWYRQQPGQSLTLIATANQGSEATYESGFVIDKFPISRPNLTFSTLTVSNMSPEDSSIYLCSDGPGTPNYGYTFGSGTRLTVV.

This chain links TRBV7-9 with TRBJ2-1; tentative D call: TRBD2 (6 bases). Germline CDR1 is SEHNR and CDR2 is FQNEAQ (reference sequence). The CDR3 totals 17 residues. The V and J ends lost 8 bases and 0 bases respectively, with 20 bases between them. CDR3 in amino acids: CASQVSGSRTSYNEQFF. CDR3 in DNA: TGTGCCAGCCAGGTTTCCGGGAGCAGGACCTCCTACAATGAGCAGTTCTTC.

The CDR3, as DNA: TGTGCCAGCAGCCCCTCCCAGCGGGGGAACACAGATACGCAGTATTTT. Protein product: CASSPSQRGNTDTQYF. The chain combines TRBV7-2 with TRBJ2-3, with 8 bases matching TRBD2. J gave up 2 bases and V 5 bases, and 9 bases lay outside the gene matches. The CDR3 sequence is 16 residues long. Germline assignment: CDR1 SGHTA and CDR2 FQGNSA.

The rearrangement links TRBV20-1 to TRBJ1-5; possible D gene TRBD1, 5 bases. This CDR3 has 13 amino acids. Trimming removed 6 bases at V and 4 bases at J, with 13 bases between. CDR1 and CDR2 (germline): DFQATT, SNEGSKA (reference sequence). The CDR3 DNA reads TGCAGTGCCGCCCCCGGGGCGAATCAGCCCCAGCATTTT. As protein: CSAAPGANQPQHF.

The V call is TRBV11-3, the J call TRBJ2-3; D might be TRBD1 (5 bases). Germline CDR1 and CDR2: SGHNT and YENEEA. This CDR3 is 14 amino acids long. Trimming removed 1 base from V and 4 bases from J, with 9 bases in between. In DNA, the CDR3 is TGTGCCAGCAGCTTAGCCAGGGCGTCAGATACGCAGTATTTT. It specifies CASSLARASDTQYF.